The TCR beta chain described here comes from a study of Graves' ophthalmopathy and Graves' hyperthyroidism. Study findings and constraints: Researchers report that a 13-signature model separated ophthalmopathy from stable hyperthyroidism, posting roughly 90% sensitivity and 81.08% specificity. In blood, most expanded thyroid clonotypes above 0.001 frequency were also detected.

No donor had other autoimmune disease, uncontrolled infection, pregnancy or lactation. There are a few counts of this clonotype. What it binds is not known. As the template, RNA transcripts were used to amplify TCR beta CDR3 regions. The first-round RT-PCR employed HTBI primers together with the Qiagen OneStep RT-PCR kit. A multiplex PCR was then performed as the second round. TCRdb re-analysed the multiplex PCR reads in MiXCR, keeping a single row per CDR3 protein. This table holds roughly 300,000 distinct CDR3 sequences, 17% found once. CDR3 length equals 14 residues. J gave up 5 bases and V 4 bases, and 4 bases lay outside the gene matches. Germline-derived CDR1 and CDR2 are LNHDA and SQIVND (reference sequence).

The sample taken for sequencing was peripheral blood. The chain links TRBV19 to TRBJ2-2; 7 nucleotides line up with TRBD1. The clonotype originates from an adult man with Graves' ophthalmopathy. CDR3 region: CASSKTGITGELFF. In DNA, the CDR3 is TGTGCCAGTAGTAAGACAGGGATAACCGGGGAGCTGTTTTTT.